The 3 T cell receptor beta chains reported below all come from one sample, sequenced in a study of T cell responses to AZD1222 COVID-19 vaccine. Produced via immunoSEQ multiplex PCR; TCRdb's table is partial and in-frame only. The data show 120,000 to 150,000 clones, 85% to 95% seen once. Sequencing used peripheral blood, obtained 28 days after the second AZD1222 dose. Receptors were obtained from an adult who received the AZD1222 COVID-19 vaccine.

The V call is TRBV21-1, the J call TRBJ1-1; the DNA was not used to check the table's D call, TRBD1. TRBV21-1 is a known pseudogene. This CDR3 contains 15 residues. CDR3 protein: CASSLPGQTDTEAFF. CDR3 nucleotide sequence: TGTGCCAGCAGCTTACCTGGACAGACAGACACTGAAGCTTTCTTT.

The gene calls are TRBV6-1 and TRBJ1-5; a possible D gene is TRBD1 (5 bases). Germline V gene lookup returns CDR1 MNHNS and CDR2 SASEGT. Trimming took off 3 bases at V and 2 bases at J, with 8 bases between the two ends. The CDR3 covers 14 residues. The DNA for the CDR3 is TGTGCCAGCAGTGAGGGGGGGGGCAATCAGCCCCAGCATTTT. Translated, it gives CASSEGGGNQPQHF.

The chain is built from TRBV15 and TRBJ2-7, with 9 bases matching TRBD2. Germline V gene sequence: CDR1 LNHNV, CDR2 YYDKDF (reference sequence). The CDR3 is 18 amino acids. V gave up 0 bases and J gave up 7 bases; unmatched junction bases: 16. CDR3 sequence reads: CATSRDRWLAGPTGEQYF. The CDR3 nucleotides are TGTGCCACCAGCAGAGATCGGTGGCTAGCGGGACCCACGGGGGAGCAGTACTTC. The full variable domain, with the rest looked up from reference TRBV15 and TRBJ2-7, is DAMVIQNPRYQVTQFGKPVTLSCSQTLNHNVMYWYQQKSSQAPKLLFHYYDKDFNNEADTPDNFQSRRPNTSFCFLDIRSPGLGDTAMYLCATSRDRWLAGPTGEQYFGPGTRLTVT.